The present T cell receptor beta chain was sequenced within a study of blood T cell repertoires in COVID-19. Original methodology: Amplifying reference gene primers gave estimates of nucleated cell counts. Using immunoSEQ multiplex PCR, the repertoire was profiled, and TCRdb retains in-frame clones only, with some absent. That table is the source of V, J and clone size, and D and trimming were worked out from the DNA. The sample yields about 310,000 clones, 90% seen once. CDR1 and CDR2 (germline): SGDLS, YYNGEE. V lost 0 bases, J lost 3 bases, and 15 bases lay in between. The CDR3 consists of 17 residues. This clone appeared a single time.

Sequencing was done on a sample of PBMCs or T cells enriched from blood (not recorded which). The chain employs TRBV9 and TRBJ1-4; D may be TRBD1 (5 bases). The sequence was collected from a woman younger than 30 with acute COVID-19. CDR3 sequence (DNA): TGTGCCAGCAGCGTAGCGGCAGGGCGATCCGCTAATGAAAAACTGTTTTTT. This translates into CASSVAAGRSANEKLFF.